This TCR beta chain was profiled in a study of T-cell memory formation after mild COVID-19. Study-level points and caveats: A subset of responding clones appeared in pre-infection memory, suggesting cross-reactive memory joined.

Constant-segment primers and 5'RACE yielded cDNA libraries for TCR alpha and TCR beta, each carrying sample barcodes and UMIs. From the 5' RACE reads, TCRdb called clonotypes with MiXCR, one entry per CDR3 protein. The table has around 200,000 distinct CDR3 sequences, about 10% seen once. This clonotype has more than one count but fewer than ten. The antigen remains unidentified. Unmatched junction bases numbered 6, after V lost 2 bases and J lost 4 bases. CDR3 size: 16 residues. CDR1 is LGHDT, CDR2 YNNKEL, per germline (reference sequence). The chain uses TRBV3-1 and TRBJ2-2; 8 nucleotides match TRBD2. Sequencing was carried out using PBMCs or a T cell subset sorted from them (not recorded which). The clonotype originates from a man between 18 and 35 years old who had mild COVID-19 (a few samples of this study predate the infection). Cell type and time point are not known. The CDR3 here is CASSQPGGGTTGELFF. CDR3 DNA: TGTGCCAGCAGCCAACCGGGGGGGGGCACCACCGGGGAGCTGTTTTTT.